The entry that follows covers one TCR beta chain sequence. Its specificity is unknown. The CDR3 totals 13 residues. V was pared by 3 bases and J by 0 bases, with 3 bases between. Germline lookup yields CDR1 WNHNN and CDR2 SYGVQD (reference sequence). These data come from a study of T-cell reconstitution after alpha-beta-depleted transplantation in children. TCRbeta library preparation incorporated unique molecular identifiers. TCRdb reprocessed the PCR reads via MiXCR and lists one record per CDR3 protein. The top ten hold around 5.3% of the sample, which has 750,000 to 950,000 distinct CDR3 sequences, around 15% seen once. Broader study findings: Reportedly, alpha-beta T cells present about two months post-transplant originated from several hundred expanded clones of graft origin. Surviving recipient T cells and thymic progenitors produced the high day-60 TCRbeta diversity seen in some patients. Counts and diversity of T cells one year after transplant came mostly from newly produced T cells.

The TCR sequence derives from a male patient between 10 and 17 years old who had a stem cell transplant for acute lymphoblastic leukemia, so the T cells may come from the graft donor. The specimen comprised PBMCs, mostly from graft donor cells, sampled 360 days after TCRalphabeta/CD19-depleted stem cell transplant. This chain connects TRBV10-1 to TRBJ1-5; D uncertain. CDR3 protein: CASSENSNQPQHF. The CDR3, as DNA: TGCGCCAGCAGTGAAAATAGCAATCAGCCCCAGCATTTT.